The source of this TCR beta chain is a study of blood T cell repertoires in COVID-19. Overall study: T cells, B-cell-depleted T cells, or PBMCs provided the cDNA or gDNA that served as material.

V gave up 3 bases and J gave up 9 bases, with 14 bases separating them. CDR3 length: 14 residues. The germline CDR1 and CDR2 sequences are LGHNA and YSLEER. Repertoires were generated with immunoSEQ multiplex PCR, while TCRdb's copy carries only in-frame clones and drops some. The table shows tens of thousands of clones, with approximately 90% occurring only once. Details on this clone: This CDR3 is also generated by other DNA sequences in the sample.

This clonotype was sampled from a human donor in a cohort sampled during active COVID-19. Sequences were obtained from peripheral blood. The chain employs TRBV4-3 and TRBJ2-2, with D unclear. The CDR3 protein is CASSHPLYPRELFF. Written as DNA, the CDR3 is TGCGCCAGCAGCCATCCCCTCTACCCCCGGGAGCTGTTTTTT.